The 3 T cell receptor beta chains given below trace back to one sample, sequenced in a study of control samples from healthy donors and cancer patients. The repertoire was sequenced with immunoSEQ multiplex PCR; TCRdb's copy has only in-frame clones and lacks some. The table has under 300,000 clones, roughly 82% seen once. Sequencing input: PBMCs. Receptor source: an older woman with lung cancer.

V and J are TRBV9 and TRBJ2-5; no definite D call. V was cut by 3 bases and J by 3 bases, with 9 bases left in between. Germline CDR1 SGDLS, CDR2 YYNGEE. CDR3 length: 13 amino acids. CDR3 sequence reads: CASSGGLEETQYF. The DNA of the CDR3 is TGTGCCAGCAGCGGGGGTCTTGAAGAGACCCAGTACTTC.

The chain links TRBV7-9 to TRBJ2-1, with 15 nucleotides matching TRBD2. From germline, CDR1 is SEHNR and CDR2 FQNEAQ (reference sequence). J gave up 8 bases and V 3 bases, and 8 bases lay outside the gene matches. This CDR3 comprises 17 residues. CDR3 DNA: TGTGCCAGCAGCTTCGCCGGGACTAGCGGGAGGCCCCATGAGCAGTTCTTC. Its protein product is CASSFAGTSGRPHEQFF. The full variable domain, completed using reference TRBV7-9 and TRBJ2-1, is DTGVSQNPRHKITKRGQNVTFRCDPISEHNRLYWYRQTLGQGPEFLTYFQNEAQLEKSRLLSDRFSAERPKGSFSTLEIQRTEQGDSAMYLCASSFAGTSGRPHEQFFGPGTRLTVL.

In its sample, this clone was seen once. The chain carries TRBV27 and TRBJ2-7; 9 bases are shared with TRBD1. Germline CDR1 MNHEY, CDR2 SMNVEV (reference sequence). The CDR3 is 15 amino acids. V lost 6 bases, J lost 2 bases, and 8 bases stayed unmatched. The CDR3, as DNA: TGTGCCAGCAGAGGAACCGGGACAGGGACCTACGAGCAGTACTTC. It codes for CASRGTGTGTYEQYF.